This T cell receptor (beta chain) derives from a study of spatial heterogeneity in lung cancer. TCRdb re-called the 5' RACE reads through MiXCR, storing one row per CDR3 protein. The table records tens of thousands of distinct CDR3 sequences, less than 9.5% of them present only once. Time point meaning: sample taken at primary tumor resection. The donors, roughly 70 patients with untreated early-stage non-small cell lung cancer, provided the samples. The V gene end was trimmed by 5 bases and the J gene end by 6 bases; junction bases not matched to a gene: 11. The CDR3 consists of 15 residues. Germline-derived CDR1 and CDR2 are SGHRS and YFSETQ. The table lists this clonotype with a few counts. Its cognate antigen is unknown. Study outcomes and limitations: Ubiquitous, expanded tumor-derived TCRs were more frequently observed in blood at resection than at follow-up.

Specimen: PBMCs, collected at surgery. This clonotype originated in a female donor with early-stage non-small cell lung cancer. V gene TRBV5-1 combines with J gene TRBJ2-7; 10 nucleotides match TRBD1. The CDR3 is CASSPMGQGFSEQYF. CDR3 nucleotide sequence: TGCGCCAGCAGTCCAATGGGACAGGGGTTTTCCGAGCAGTACTTC.